These T cell receptor beta chains were read from a single sample in a study of T cells in localized non-small cell lung cancer. Clones were read by immunoSEQ multiplex PCR, and TCRdb kept only the in-frame ones, dropping some. The sample has about 70,000 clones, around 84% seen once; the top ten hold about 1.5%. Specimen: peripheral blood, collected before any cancer treatment. The receptors originated from a female donor older than 55 with stage I lung adenocarcinoma. Each CDR3 is given with its conserved first and last residue. Each record gives: V gene, D gene, CDR3 length, clone size, J gene, CDR3 DNA, CDR3 protein. The D gene is left open where the match is weak. Clone size is stated in some rows and not others, as once, few, many or a class when expanded.

TRBV29-1	.	12	.	TRBJ1-2	TGCAGCGTTGTAGGCCTTAACTATGGCTACACCTTC	CSVVGLNYGYTF
TRBV27	.	20	.	TRBJ1-4	TGTGCCAGCAGTGCAATACCCCCTCAGGTTCCAGGGAGAACTAATGAAAAACTGTTTTTT	CASSAIPPQVPGRTNEKLFF
TRBV5-1	TRBD1	16	.	TRBJ1-1	TGCGCCAGCAGCTCCGGACAGGGGGTTGGGAACACTGAAGCTTTCTTT	CASSSGQGVGNTEAFF
TRBV18	TRBD1	15	.	TRBJ2-7	TGTGCCAGCTCACCGCTCGGGACAGGGGCTTCCGAGCAGTACTTC	CASSPLGTGASEQYF
TRBV28	TRBD1	13	.	TRBJ2-7	TGTGCCAGCAGCTGGACAGGGGCTAACGAGCAGTACTTC	CASSWTGANEQYF
TRBV7-9	TRBD2	14	.	TRBJ2-3	TGTGCCAGCATGACTAGCGGAAATACAGATACGCAGTATTTT	CASMTSGNTDTQYF
TRBV7-9	TRBD2	17	.	TRBJ2-5	TGTGCCAGCAGCTTAGCGGGCGCTAGCGGGCCTGGGGAGACCCAGTACTTC	CASSLAGASGPGETQYF
TRBV5-6	TRBD2	16	.	TRBJ2-1	TGTGCCAGCAGCTTGGATCGCGGGAGCTCCTACAATGAGCAGTTCTTC	CASSLDRGSSYNEQFF
TRBV7-2	.	13	.	TRBJ1-4	TGTGCCAGCAGCTTAGACCACCTTGAAAAACTGTTTTTT	CASSLDHLEKLFF
TRBV18	TRBD1	14	.	TRBJ1-5	TGTGCCAGCTCACAAGACAGGGGCAATCAGCCCCAGCATTTT	CASSQDRGNQPQHF
TRBV5-1	.	16	.	TRBJ2-3	TGCGCCAGCAGCTTGGTACAGGGCGATGGCACAGATACGCAGTATTTT	CASSLVQGDGTDTQYF
TRBV25-1	TRBD2	17	.	TRBJ2-7	TGTGCCAGCAGTGATCCCTCCCCGGGCGGGAGGCTTTACGAGCAGTACTTC	CASSDPSPGGRLYEQYF
TRBV7-2	.	16	once	TRBJ1-3	TGTGCCAGCAGCTTAGCTCTACCAGGCCAGGGAAACACCATATATTTT	CASSLALPGQGNTIYF
TRBV7-3	.	13	.	TRBJ2-3	TGTGCCAGCAGCCCCCAGTGGAGAGATACGCAGTATTTT	CASSPQWRDTQYF
TRBV27	TRBD1	14	.	TRBJ1-5	TGTGCCAGCAGTCTAAACAGGGGGGACTGGCCCCAGCATTTT	CASSLNRGDWPQHF
TRBV6-6	.	12	.	TRBJ1-2	TGTGCCAGCAGTCCAGGGGAGGGTGGCTACACCTTC	CASSPGEGGYTF
TRBV7-2	.	13	.	TRBJ2-1	TGTGCCAGCAGCTTAGAAGGGTATGATGAGCAGTTCTTC	CASSLEGYDEQFF
TRBV2	.	12	.	TRBJ1-5	TGTGCCAGCAACAGGATGAGTCAGCCCCAGCATTTT	CASNRMSQPQHF
TRBV5-4	.	17	.	TRBJ1-3	TGTGCCAGCAGCCCCGAACGCGACAGGCGCCGTGGAAACACCATATATTTT	CASSPERDRRRGNTIYF
TRBV6-5	TRBD2	15	.	TRBJ2-7	TGTGCCAGCAGTTCCCAGGGAGCGGGAACCTACGAGCAGTACTTC	CASSSQGAGTYEQYF
TRBV5-6	.	17	.	TRBJ1-2	TGTGCCAGCAGCTTGAGGGCAGAAGGGGTCATGAACTATGGCTACACCTTC	CASSLRAEGVMNYGYTF
TRBV4-2	TRBD2	16	.	TRBJ2-5	TGTGCCAGCAGCCAAGATAGGGCGGGAGCACCAGAGACCCAGTACTTC	CASSQDRAGAPETQYF
TRBV18	.	14	.	TRBJ1-3	TGTGCCAGCTCACCGGGAACCGATGGAAACACCATATATTTT	CASSPGTDGNTIYF
TRBV4-1	.	16	.	TRBJ2-3	TGCGCCAGCAGCCAAGATTACAGGCCTGGGACAGATACGCAGTATTTT	CASSQDYRPGTDTQYF
TRBV9	TRBD2	15	.	TRBJ2-7	TGTGCCAGCAGCGCCCCTAGCGGGAGTTCAACCGAGCAGTACTTC	CASSAPSGSSTEQYF
TRBV7-9	TRBD2	18	once	TRBJ2-3	TGTGCCAGCAGCTTAGCCCAGGGCCTGACTAGCTTGGGAGATACGCAGTATTTT	CASSLAQGLTSLGDTQYF
TRBV12-5	.	16	.	TRBJ2-7	TGTGCTAGTGGTTTGGTACGCGGAGTAGGGCCCTACGAGCAGTACTTC	CASGLVRGVGPYEQYF